Listed below are T cell receptor beta chains from one sample, sequenced in a study of T cells in Graves' hyperthyroidism and ophthalmopathy. TCRdb fed the multiplex PCR reads into MiXCR, producing one record per CDR3 protein. This table has some 270,000 distinct CDR3 sequences, roughly 13% appearing once. Material for sequencing was blood. The receptors originated from a woman between 25 and 40 years old with Graves' hyperthyroidism that later progressed to Graves' ophthalmopathy. CDR3s include the opening cysteine and the closing phenylalanine or tryptophan. A D gene is named only where the DNA matches it firmly. Clone size is not always given. Where it is, it says once, few, many or a class for expanded clones.

D gene	V gene	clone size	J gene	CDR3 protein	CDR3 DNA
NA	TRBV2	many	TRBJ2-7	CAVRDLLSYEQYF	TGTGCCGTCCGGGACTTGCTCTCCTACGAGCAGTACTTC
TRBD1	TRBV7-9	many	TRBJ1-1	CASSLGGQVNTEAFF	TGTGCCAGCAGCTTGGGCGGACAGGTGAACACTGAAGCTTTCTTT
TRBD1	TRBV27	many	TRBJ2-2	CASSTAGTVYTGELFF	TGTGCCAGCAGTACCGCAGGGACAGTATACACCGGGGAGCTGTTTTTT
NA	TRBV4-1	many	TRBJ1-5	CASSQLGAGNQPQHF	TGCGCCAGCAGCCAGTTAGGGGCAGGCAATCAGCCCCAGCATTTT
TRBD2	TRBV7-3	many	TRBJ2-3	CASSSSTSGSTDTQYF	TGTGCCAGCAGCTCCAGTACTAGCGGGAGCACAGATACGCAGTATTTT
NA	TRBV7-9	many	TRBJ1-1	CASSRSRESTEAFF	TGTGCCAGCAGCCGTTCCAGGGAGAGCACTGAAGCTTTCTTT
NA	TRBV6-2/TRBV6-3	many	TRBJ2-7	CASSYSKNSYEQYF	TGTGCCAGCAGTTACTCGAAAAATTCGTACGAGCAGTACTTC
NA	TRBV12-5	many	TRBJ1-1	CASGFAENTEAFF	TGTGCTAGTGGTTTTGCAGAGAACACTGAAGCTTTCTTT
TRBD1	TRBV28	many	TRBJ2-7	CASSLGTGYEQYF	TGTGCCAGCAGCCTCGGGACAGGTTACGAGCAGTACTTC
NA	TRBV3-1	many	TRBJ1-1	CASSQGRLEAFF	TGTGCCAGCAGCCAAGGGAGGTTGGAAGCTTTCTTT
TRBD2	TRBV10-3	NA	TRBJ2-1	CAIGSPTQRDHEQFF	TGTGCCATCGGATCCCCTACCCAGCGGGATCATGAGCAGTTCTTC
NA	TRBV19	many	TRBJ2-7	CASSIAGTASYEQYF	TGTGCCAGTAGTATAGCCGGGACGGCCTCCTACGAGCAGTACTTC
TRBD2	TRBV30	many	TRBJ2-7	CAWSVGLARGGEQYF	TGTGCCTGGAGTGTGGGACTAGCCCGGGGTGGCGAGCAGTACTTC
NA	TRBV11-2	many	TRBJ2-5	CASSLAGWTQYF	TGTGCCAGCAGCTTAGCTGGTTGGACCCAGTACTTC
NA	TRBV28	NA	TRBJ2-7	CASSTSGTYEQYF	TGTGCCAGCAGTACCTCAGGGACCTACGAGCAGTACTTC
TRBD1	TRBV4-2	NA	TRBJ2-3	CASSQLGQGNTDTQYF	TGTGCCAGCAGCCAGCTGGGACAGGGAAATACAGATACGCAGTATTTT
NA	TRBV6-6	few	TRBJ1-1	CASSYSGAAEAFF	TGTGCCAGCAGTTACTCGGGGGCAGCTGAAGCTTTCTTT
NA	TRBV2	many	TRBJ2-1	CASSVRSSYNEQFF	TGTGCCAGCAGTGTTAGGAGCTCCTACAATGAGCAGTTCTTC
NA	TRBV6-1	NA	TRBJ2-5	CASRGALYQETQYF	TGTGCCAGCAGAGGGGCCCTGTACCAAGAGACCCAGTACTTC
NA	TRBV7-2	many	TRBJ2-3	CASSFRDFTDTQYF	TGTGCCAGCAGTTTCCGGGATTTTACAGATACGCAGTATTTT
NA	TRBV7-9	NA	TRBJ2-7	CASTLYPGGWEQYF	TGTGCCAGCACCCTATATCCTGGGGGGTGGGAGCAGTACTTC
NA	TRBV6-5	many	TRBJ1-4	CASSFRQGREKLFF	TGTGCCAGCAGTTTCAGGCAGGGAAGGGAAAAACTGTTTTTT
NA	TRBV10-1	few	TRBJ1-3	CASGSGGVGSTIYF	TGCGCCAGCGGTTCGGGGGGCGTCGGGAGCACCATATATTTT
NA	TRBV6-1	many	TRBJ2-7	CASSYGTTQYF	TGTGCCAGCAGTTATGGGACCACGCAGTACTTC
NA	TRBV7-9	many	TRBJ2-2	CASSVSDPGLANTGELFF	TGTGCCAGCAGCGTATCGGATCCAGGGTTAGCGAACACCGGGGAGCTGTTTTTT
NA	TRBV6-2/TRBV6-3	many	TRBJ2-2	CASSATGLYTGELFF	TGTGCCAGCAGTGCCACGGGACTCTACACCGGGGAGCTGTTTTTT
TRBD1	TRBV3-1	many	TRBJ1-1	CASSQGTGESGEAFF	TGTGCCAGCAGCCAAGGGACAGGGGAGAGCGGTGAAGCTTTCTTT
NA	TRBV12-3/TRBV12-4	many	TRBJ2-1	CASSFIDGGRQEQFF	TGTGCCAGCAGTTTTATCGACGGGGGCCGGCAAGAGCAGTTCTTC
NA	TRBV28	NA	TRBJ2-2	CASSHIGRADTGELFF	TGTGCCAGCAGCCACATCGGACGGGCGGACACCGGGGAGCTGTTTTTT
TRBD2	TRBV4-2	NA	TRBJ2-7	CASSQGLAGVKYEQYF	TGTGCCAGCAGCCAGGGGCTGGCGGGAGTGAAATACGAGCAGTACTTC
TRBD1	TRBV28	many	TRBJ1-5	CASSFQYTLTGVGQPQHF	TGTGCCAGCAGTTTCCAATATACTCTCACAGGGGTCGGCCAGCCCCAGCATTTT
NA	TRBV7-9	few	TRBJ2-4	CASSGAGQLFQYF	TGTGCCAGCAGTGGCGCCGGACAGCTCTTTCAGTACTTC
NA	TRBV6-1	many	TRBJ2-7	CASIGSIYEQYF	TGTGCCAGCATCGGTAGCATCTACGAGCAGTACTTC
NA	TRBV6-1	many	TRBJ2-6	CASSSYRDGYSGANVLTF	TGTGCCAGCAGTTCGTATCGGGACGGTTACTCTGGGGCCAACGTCCTGACTTTC
NA	TRBV20-1	NA	TRBJ1-2	CSARVQRSDYGYTF	TGCAGTGCTAGAGTACAGCGTTCCGACTATGGCTACACCTTC
NA	TRBV12-3/TRBV12-4	NA	TRBJ2-7	CASRGPPGDGTYEQYF	TGTGCCAGCAGGGGCCCGCCAGGGGACGGGACCTACGAGCAGTACTTC
NA	TRBV5-6	many	TRBJ2-7	CASSGGTDSYEQYF	TGTGCCAGCAGCGGGGGGACAGACTCCTACGAGCAGTACTTC
TRBD1	TRBV19	few	TRBJ2-7	CASSGTQQGLSYQKQYF	TGTGCCAGTAGCGGGACACAACAGGGGCTAAGCTACCAAAAGCAGTACTTC
NA	TRBV28	many	TRBJ2-3	CASSWDQPTDTQYF	TGTGCCAGCAGTTGGGACCAGCCCACAGATACGCAGTATTTT
NA	TRBV19	many	TRBJ2-7	CASRPRNDWDEQYF	TGTGCCAGTAGACCCCGGAACGACTGGGACGAGCAGTACTTC
NA	TRBV7-9	NA	TRBJ1-2	CASSSRNIALYGYTF	TGTGCCAGCAGCTCCCGTAATATCGCACTCTATGGCTACACCTTC
NA	TRBV11-3	many	TRBJ2-3	CASSLGLPTDTQYF	TGTGCCAGCAGCTTAGGACTACCCACAGATACGCAGTATTTT
NA	TRBV13	few	TRBJ1-1	CASSLGLRGLNTEAFF	TGTGCCAGCAGCTTAGGCCTGAGGGGACTGAACACTGAAGCTTTCTTT
NA	TRBV28	many	TRBJ2-2	CASSPGGIGELFF	TGTGCCAGCAGCCCCGGCGGAATCGGGGAGCTGTTTTTT
NA	TRBV6-1	many	TRBJ1-3	CASGPSGNTIYF	TGTGCCAGCGGACCCTCAGGAAACACCATATATTTT
NA	TRBV20-1	many	TRBJ1-4	CSAGQNSGEKLFF	TGCAGTGCTGGACAGAACTCTGGGGAAAAACTGTTTTTT
NA	TRBV28	few	TRBJ2-1	CASTSGASSYNEQFF	TGTGCCAGCACCTCAGGGGCTAGCTCCTACAATGAGCAGTTCTTC
NA	TRBV20-1	once	TRBJ1-2	CSARSGYGYTF	TGCAGTGCTAGAAGCGGTTATGGCTACACCTTC